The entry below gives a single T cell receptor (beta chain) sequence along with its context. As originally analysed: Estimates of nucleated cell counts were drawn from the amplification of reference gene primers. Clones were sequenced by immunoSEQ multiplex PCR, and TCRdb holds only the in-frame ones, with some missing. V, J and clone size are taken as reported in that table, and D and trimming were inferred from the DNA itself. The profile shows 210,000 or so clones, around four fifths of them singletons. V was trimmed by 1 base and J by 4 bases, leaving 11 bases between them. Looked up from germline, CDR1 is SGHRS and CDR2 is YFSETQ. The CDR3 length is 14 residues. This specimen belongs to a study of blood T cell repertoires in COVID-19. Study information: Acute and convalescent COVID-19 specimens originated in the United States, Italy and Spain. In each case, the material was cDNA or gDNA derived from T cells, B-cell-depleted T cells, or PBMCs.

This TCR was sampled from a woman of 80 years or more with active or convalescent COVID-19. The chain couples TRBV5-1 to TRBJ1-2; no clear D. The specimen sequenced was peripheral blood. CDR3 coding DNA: TGCGCCAGCAGCTTGACCGGGAGTACCTATGGCTACACCTTC. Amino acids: CASSLTGSTYGYTF.